A selection of T cell receptor beta chains follows, all from one sample in a study of control samples from healthy donors and cancer patients. Data came from immunoSEQ multiplex PCR; TCRdb stores just in-frame clones and leaves some out. Of about 170,000 clones in the sample, approximately 86% were seen once. Specimen: blood. These receptors were collected from a woman in her thirties in good health. Each CDR3 is given without its conserved first and last residue. A D gene is named only where the DNA matches it firmly.

>TRBD2|TRBJ2-5|TRBV7-8|13
ASTPSGGAGETQY
>NA|TRBJ2-7|TRBV6-6|12
ASSYEQDSHEQY
>NA|TRBJ1-1|TRBV28|14
ASASGGGLGGTEAF
>NA|TRBJ1-1|TRBV30|9
AWNSGSEAF
>TRBD2|TRBJ2-7|TRBV19|12
ASSQREMNSEQY
>TRBD2|TRBJ2-2|TRBV2|14
ASSEAGGRGAGELF
>NA|TRBJ2-3|TRBV7-2|13
ASSLVPSSSDTQY
>NA|TRBJ1-1|TRBV25-1|9
ASSELAEAF
>TRBD1|TRBJ2-1|TRBV5-1|12
ASSPGTVYNEQF
>TRBD2|TRBJ2-4|TRBV3-1/TRBV3-2|14
ASSQERLAGKNIQY
>NA|TRBJ2-3|TRBV7-2|13
ASSLRRAGPNTQY
>NA|TRBJ2-3|TRBV5-5|11
ASRRAMGDTQY
>NA|TRBJ2-7|TRBV27|13
ATRAPVGTPYEQY
>TRBD2|TRBJ2-1|TRBV30|13
AWSLGLAANNEQF
>NA|TRBJ1-1|TRBV19|11
ASVTGTAGEAF
>NA|TRBJ2-3|TRBV6-1|13
ASSDYRPDTDTQY
>NA|TRBJ2-7|TRBV9|11
ASSVSTGYEQY
>NA|TRBJ2-5|TRBV5-1|15
ASSLGSGRGTEETQY
>NA|TRBJ1-1|TRBV4-1|12
ASSQVVGDTEAF
>NA|TRBJ1-5|TRBV11-2|12
ASSDRDNYQPQH
>TRBD2|TRBJ2-7|TRBV27|14
ASSLNSGLAGYEQY
>NA|TRBJ2-3|TRBV5-6|12
ASSLLGPPDTQY
>TRBD1|TRBJ1-2|TRBV6-6|11
ASSATGTDGYT
>NA|TRBJ1-1|TRBV7-6|13
ASSLSKGQNTEAF
>TRBD1|TRBJ1-3|TRBV5-1|14
ASSSITGGSGNTIY
>TRBD1|TRBJ2-7|TRBV28|11
ASRTGVGGEQY